The present T cell receptor beta chain was sequenced within a study of cytomegalovirus exposure and HLA in healthy donors. Study-wide findings and caveats: Several of the most significant clusters were apparently associated with common viral pathogens in a later analysis.

Of note for this clone: Its antigen is unidentified.

Amplification used 60 Vbeta primers and 13 Jbeta primers. Assay: immunoSEQ multiplex PCR; the TCRdb copy retains only in-frame clones and omits some. The sample data list 75,000 to 80,000 clones. V shed 9 bases, J shed 6 bases, and the junction held 12 bases outside the gene matches. This CDR3 is built from 15 residues. In germline, CDR1 is MRHNA, CDR2 SNTAGT. Sample: PBMCs. J is TRBJ2-3 and V is TRBV6-4, with TRBD2 matching 10 bases. This sequence was found in a man younger than 30 in good health and CMV-seropositive. The CDR3 DNA reads TGTGCCAGTGCCAGGAGAGCGGGGGGGCAGGATACGCAGTATTTT. As protein: CASARRAGGQDTQYF.